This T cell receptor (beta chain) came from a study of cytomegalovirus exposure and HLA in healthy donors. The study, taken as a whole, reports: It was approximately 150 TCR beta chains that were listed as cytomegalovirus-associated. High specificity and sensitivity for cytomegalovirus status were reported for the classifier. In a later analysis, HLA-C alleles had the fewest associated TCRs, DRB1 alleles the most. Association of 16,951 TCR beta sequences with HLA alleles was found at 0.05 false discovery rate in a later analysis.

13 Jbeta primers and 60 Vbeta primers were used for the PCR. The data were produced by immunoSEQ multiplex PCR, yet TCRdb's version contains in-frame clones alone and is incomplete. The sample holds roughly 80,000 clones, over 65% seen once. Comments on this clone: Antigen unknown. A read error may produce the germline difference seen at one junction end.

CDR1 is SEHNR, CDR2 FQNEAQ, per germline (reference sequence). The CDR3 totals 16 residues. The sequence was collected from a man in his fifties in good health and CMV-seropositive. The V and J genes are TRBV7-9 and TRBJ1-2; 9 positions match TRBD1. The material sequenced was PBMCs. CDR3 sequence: CSSSSFPGQGYGGYTF. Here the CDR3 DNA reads TGTTCCAGCAGCTCTTTCCCGGGACAGGGCTACGGAGGCTACACCTTC.